The 13 T cell receptor beta chains in this list originate from one sample, sequenced in a study of neurological immune-mediated disorders. TCRdb fed the 5' RACE reads into MiXCR, producing one record per CDR3 protein. The repertoire holds 39,000 or so distinct CDR3 sequences, with nearly 5% as singletons. The specimen was CD4+ T cells from blood. The receptor source for this set is a man aged 18 to 29 in good health.

This clonotype was seen at least ten times. CDR3 loop: CASSPEQSNTEAFF. As DNA, the CDR3 is TGTGCCAGCTCTCCGGAACAGTCCAACACTGAAGCTTTCTTT. The chain is built from TRBV18 and TRBJ1-1; D gene uncertain. This CDR3 contains 14 residues. Trimming shortened V by 6 bases and J by 2 bases, and 13 bases separated the two germline ends. Germline CDR1 and CDR2: KGHSH and LQKENI.

This clonotype was observed at least ten times. The chain recombines TRBV20-1 with TRBJ2-1; TRBD2 matches at 10 bases. Germline assignment: CDR1 DFQATT and CDR2 SNEGSKA (reference sequence). J gave up 10 bases and V 3 bases, and 9 bases lay outside the gene matches. The CDR3 is 14 amino acids. The CDR3 region has the DNA TGCAGTGCTAGGGGTCCTAGCGGGGGTGGGGAGCAGTTCTTC. This encodes CSARGPSGGGEQFF.

This clonotype has at least ten counts. The chain has TRBV5-1 and TRBJ2-7; D is perhaps TRBD2 (5 bases). V dropped 1 base and J dropped 0 bases, with 11 bases sitting between them. The length of the CDR3 is 15 residues. CDR1 is SGHRS, CDR2 YFSETQ, per germline. In nucleotides, the CDR3 is TGCGCCAGCAGCTTGTCAACGGGGTCCTCCTACGAGCAGTACTTC. As protein: CASSLSTGSSYEQYF.

This clonotype appeared many times. This chain joins TRBV7-3 and TRBJ2-1; no clear D. CDR1 and CDR2 (germline): SGHTA, FQGTGA. V shed 1 base and J shed 8 bases, with 9 bases lying between them. The CDR3 extends over 13 amino acids. CDR3 residues: CASSLMSDHEQFF. In DNA form, the CDR3 reads TGTGCCAGCAGCTTAATGTCGGACCATGAGCAGTTCTTC. Full variable domain (missing parts from reference TRBV7-3 and TRBJ2-1): GAGVSQTPSNKVTEKGKYVELRCDPISGHTALYWYRQSLGQGPEFLIYFQGTGAADDSGLPNDRFFAVRPEGSVSTLKIQRTERGDSAVYLCASSLMSDHEQFFGPGTRLTVL.

This clonotype was detected ten times or more. The V and J genes are TRBV6-2 or TRBV6-3 and TRBJ1-3; no reliable D call. The CDR3 length is 13 residues. V lost 6 bases to trimming and J lost 0 bases, with 6 bases between them. The germline V gene has CDR1 MNHEY and CDR2 SVGEGT. The CDR3 spells CASRLNSGNTIYF. In DNA, the CDR3 is TGTGCCAGCAGACTCAACTCTGGAAACACCATATATTTT.

This clonotype was counted ten times or more. The chain couples TRBV5-1 to TRBJ1-2; 7 bases are shared with TRBD1. The CDR3 is 16 amino acids. V lost 4 bases and J lost 2; bases outside the gene matches: 11. Germline CDR1 is SGHRS and CDR2 is YFSETQ. The CDR3 here is CASSLGQARRNYGYTF. As DNA, the CDR3 is TGCGCCAGCAGCCTCGGACAGGCCCGGAGAAACTATGGCTACACCTTC.

This clonotype was found many times. The chain uses TRBV12-3 or TRBV12-4 and TRBJ1-2, with TRBD1 identical over 8 bases. The CDR3 spans 14 residues. V gave up 3 bases and J gave up 3 bases; unmatched junction bases: 3. The CDR3 coding sequence is TGTGCCAGCAGTTTGCTGGACAGGGACTATGGCTACACCTTC. The encoded protein is CASSLLDRDYGYTF.

This clonotype was counted only a few times. A much larger clonotype is one base distant, so this may be a read error. This rearrangement joins TRBV6-5 to TRBJ1-4; D is unresolved. CDR3 length equals 14 residues. V dropped 6 bases and J dropped 4 bases, with 12 bases sitting between them. CDR1 and CDR2 from the germline V gene are MNHEY and SVGAGI. The CDR3 DNA reads TGTGCCAGCAGCCAAAGCGCGGTTAATGAAAAACTGTTTTTT. This encodes CASSQSAVNEKLFF.

This clonotype was seen ten or more times. This chain links TRBV5-1 with TRBJ2-1; tentatively, D is TRBD1 or TRBD2 (7 bases each). CDR3 length equals 16 residues. Germline lookup yields CDR1 SGHRS and CDR2 YFSETQ. Trimming took 4 bases from V and 7 from J, leaving 21 bases between them. Here the CDR3 DNA reads TGCGCCAGCAGCCAGGACGCAGGGGGGGCGCGTAATGAGCAGTTCTTC. Translation gives CASSQDAGGARNEQFF.

This clonotype has at least ten counts. This chain links TRBV28 with TRBJ2-6; 7 bases align to TRBD1. Trimming removed 5 bases from V and 0 bases from J; junction bases left unmatched: 1. The CDR3 runs 15 residues. CDR1 is MDHEN and CDR2 is SYDVKM in the germline V gene. CDR3 amino acids: CASSRDSSGANVLTF. The DNA for the CDR3 is TGTGCCAGCAGTAGGGACAGCTCTGGGGCCAACGTCCTGACTTTC.

This clonotype was detected many times. The CDR3 region is CASSRQASTEETQYF. The CDR3 DNA sequence: TGCGCCAGCAGCCGTCAGGCTTCGACGGAAGAGACCCAGTACTTC. V and J are TRBV5-1 and TRBJ2-5, with D hard to call. V was shortened by 4 bases and J by 3 bases, with 16 bases between the two germline ends. The CDR3 contains 15 residues. The germline V gene encodes CDR1 SGHRS and CDR2 YFSETQ.

This clonotype was observed many times. The genes are TRBV20-1 and TRBJ2-5, with 7 bases aligning to TRBD1. CDR1 is DFQATT, CDR2 SNEGSKA, per germline (reference sequence). After removal of 6 bases from V and 0 bases from J, the junction contained 7 bases not matched to a gene. The CDR3 sequence is 14 residues long. This chain's CDR3 is CSARTGVYQETQYF. In nucleotides, the CDR3 is TGCAGTGCCCGTACAGGGGTCTACCAAGAGACCCAGTACTTC.

This clonotype was detected many times. The chain carries TRBV27 and TRBJ1-5, with D unclear. V lost 6 bases to trimming and J lost 3 bases, with 12 bases between them. Per the germline V gene, CDR1 is MNHEY and CDR2 is SMNVEV (reference sequence). This CDR3 has 14 residues. CDR3 loop: CASSPWTNNQPQHF. In DNA, the CDR3 is TGTGCCAGCAGCCCCTGGACGAACAATCAGCCCCAGCATTTT.